The rows below give T cell receptor beta chains drawn from one sample of a study of blood T cell repertoires in COVID-19. Some clones are missing from TCRdb's copy, which holds only in-frame ones; the method was immunoSEQ multiplex PCR. The sample includes some 260,000 clones, around 86% of them seen just once. Input material: PBMCs or T cells enriched from blood (not recorded which). These receptor sequences come from a man between 40 and 49 years old who had recovered from COVID-19. Both conserved end residues are part of each CDR3. The D gene is left open where the match is weak. Clone size appears in some rows only: once, few, many, or a class for an expanded clone.

>15|TRBV5-6|NA|NA|TRBJ2-1
TGTGCCAGCAGGTCGGCGGGGATTCAAGACCATGAGCAGTTCTTC
CASRSAGIQDHEQFF
>13|TRBV7-2|TRBD2|NA|TRBJ2-3
TGTGCCAGCAGCTCGGAGCGGGGAGATACGCAGTATTTT
CASSSERGDTQYF
>15|TRBV2|NA|NA|TRBJ1-1
TGTGCCAGCAGACGTCAGACAGGACTGAACACTGAAGCTTTCTTT
CASRRQTGLNTEAFF
>14|TRBV19|TRBD1|NA|TRBJ1-2
TGTGCCAGTAGTAAAGGACAGGCGTCTGGGGGCTACACCTTC
CASSKGQASGGYTF
>12|TRBV15|NA|NA|TRBJ1-4
TGTGCCACCAGCAGACCTCGGGACTTACTGTTTTTT
CATSRPRDLLFF
>18|TRBV10-3|TRBD2|once|TRBJ2-2
TGTGCCATCAGTGAGTCGGCGGGACTCGCGGGGGGCACCGGGGAGCTGTTTTTT
CAISESAGLAGGTGELFF
>15|TRBV7-7|TRBD1|NA|TRBJ2-5
TGTGCTAGCAGCTTAGGTCAGGGGGCTCAAGAGACCCAGTACTTC
CASSLGQGAQETQYF
>13|TRBV5-1|NA|NA|TRBJ1-4
TGCGCCAGCAGCTTGGTTTCAGGGTCGGAACTGTTTTTT
CASSLVSGSELFF
>11|TRBV5-1|NA|NA|TRBJ2-5
TGCGCCAGCAGCCTTGAAGAGACCCAGTACTTC
CASSLEETQYF
>11|TRBV20-1|NA|NA|TRBJ1-1
TGCAGTGCCTATCTAGGCACTGAAGCTTTCTTT
CSAYLGTEAFF
>14|TRBV28|TRBD1|NA|TRBJ2-7
TGTGCCAGCAGGTCAGGGGGTCTCATCTACGAGCAGTACTTC
CASRSGGLIYEQYF
>17|TRBV5-1|TRBD2|NA|TRBJ2-1
TGCGCCAGCAGCTCGGGACTAGCGCGAAGCTCCTACAATGAGCAGTTCTTC
CASSSGLARSSYNEQFF